These 10 T cell receptor beta chains originate from one sample sequenced in a study of blood T cell repertoires in COVID-19. Profiling relied on immunoSEQ multiplex PCR, and the TCRdb table lists in-frame clones only, not all of them. The sample includes 250,000 to 350,000 clones, 87% of them seen just once. Input material: PBMCs or T cells enriched from blood (not recorded which). All receptors come from a middle-aged woman who had recovered from COVID-19.

The rearrangement uses TRBV7-8 and TRBJ1-4; D might be TRBD1 (6 bases). Per germline, CDR1 SGHVS and CDR2 FQNEAQ. V was pared by 2 bases and J by 1 base, with 11 bases between. The CDR3 runs 16 residues. The CDR3 here is CASSLRGTGTNEKLFF. The CDR3 bases are TGTGCCAGCAGCTTAAGGGGGACGGGAACTAATGAAAAACTGTTTTTT.

The chain employs TRBV19 and TRBJ2-2, with 9 bases aligning to TRBD1. Germline loops: CDR1 LNHDA, CDR2 SQIVND (reference sequence). With V trimmed by 8 bases and J by 5 bases, 12 bases remained unmatched. The CDR3 consists of 16 residues. CDR3: CASEPGTGRSTGELFF. The CDR3 DNA follows: TGTGCCAGTGAGCCCGGGACAGGGAGGAGTACCGGGGAGCTGTTTTTT. The whole variable domain, remainder taken from reference TRBV19 and TRBJ2-2, is DGGITQSPKYLFRKEGQNVTLSCEQNLNHDAMYWYRQDPGQGLRLIYYSQIVNDFQKGDIAEGYSVSREKKESFPLTVTSAQKNPTAFYLCASEPGTGRSTGELFFGEGSRLTVL.

The rearrangement links TRBV29-1 to TRBJ2-3, with D possibly TRBD2 on 5 matching bases. The CDR3 is 15 amino acids. Trimming shortened V by 4 bases and J by 8 bases, and 22 bases separated the two germline ends. CDR1 is SQVTM and CDR2 is ANQGSEA in the germline V gene. Written as DNA, the CDR3 is TGCAGCGTTGTCCGACCCAGCGGCTCCGATGGTACGCAGTATTTT. Encoded protein: CSVVRPSGSDGTQYF.

The CDR3: CASSALGGNEQFF. The CDR3 bases are TGCGCCAGCAGTGCCCTCGGGGGAAATGAGCAGTTCTTC. The chain has TRBV5-1 and TRBJ2-1; possibly TRBD2 for D (6 bases). The germline V and J ends were trimmed by 5 bases and 7 bases, with 13 bases remaining between them. The germline CDR1 and CDR2 sequences are SGHRS and YFSETQ. The CDR3 has 13 amino acids.

The CDR3 protein is CASRGTSGSRQQETQYF. The DNA for the CDR3 is TGTGCCAGCAGGGGGACTAGCGGGAGCAGGCAACAAGAGACCCAGTACTTC. The chain joins TRBV2 to TRBJ2-5, with TRBD2 identical over 14 bases. Germline values: CDR1 SNHLY, CDR2 FYNNEI. This CDR3 comprises 17 residues. Trimming at V came to 6 bases and at J to 2 bases, leaving 8 bases not matched to a gene.

CDR3 loop: CASSSRNTIYF. As DNA, the CDR3 is TGTGCCAGCAGTTCAAGAAACACCATATATTTT. The chain carries TRBV28 and TRBJ1-3; D call uncertain. This CDR3 is built from 11 residues. Trimming shortened V by 4 bases and J by 5 bases, and 3 bases separated the two germline ends. Germline CDR1 is MDHEN and CDR2 is SYDVKM.

This chain joins TRBV5-6 and TRBJ1-1, with D possibly being TRBD1 (5 bases). The germline V gene encodes CDR1 SGHDT and CDR2 YYEEEE. This CDR3 comprises 15 residues. V gave up 2 bases and J gave up 5 bases, with 16 bases separating them. The DNA for the CDR3 is TGTGCCAGCAGCTTTGTCCGGGACTTGCGAACTGAAGCTTTCTTT. Its protein is CASSFVRDLRTEAFF. Using reference TRBV5-6 and TRBJ1-1 for the parts outside the CDR3, the full variable domain is DAGVTQSPTHLIKTRGQQVTLRCSPKSGHDTVSWYQQALGQGPQFIFQYYEEEERQRGNFPDRFSGHQFPNYSSELNVNALLLGDSALYLCASSFVRDLRTEAFFGQGTRLTVV.

This clone occurred once. The rearrangement uses TRBV28 and TRBJ1-2; 7 positions agree with TRBD1. Germline-derived CDR1 and CDR2 are MDHEN and SYDVKM. CDR3 length: 14 residues. The V gene end was trimmed by 6 bases and the J gene end by 4 bases; junction bases not matched to a gene: 8. The DNA of the CDR3 is TGTGCCAGCAGAGCATCCGGGACAGTCTATGGCTACACCTTC. Its protein product is CASRASGTVYGYTF.

This chain links TRBV6-6 with TRBJ1-6; D remains ambiguous. In germline, CDR1 is MNHNY, CDR2 SVGAGI (reference sequence). Deletions cut 2 bases from V and 9 bases from J, with 11 bases between. The CDR3 loop spans 14 amino acids. The CDR3 nucleotides read TGTGCCAGCAGTTACAGCCAAAACGCTTCACCCCTCCACTTT. Translated: CASSYSQNASPLHF.

The chain carries TRBV4-3 and TRBJ2-7, with D tentatively TRBD1 (6 bases). Germline V lookup: CDR1 LGHNA, CDR2 YSLEER. V shed 1 base and J shed 2 bases, with 12 bases lying between them. The CDR3 is 15 amino acids. The CDR3 nucleotides read TGCGCCAGCAGCCAAGCCCAGGGACATACCTACGAGCAGTACTTC. This encodes CASSQAQGHTYEQYF.